The present T cell receptor beta chain was sequenced within a study of CD8 T cells in ankylosing spondylitis. In its sample, this clonotype was seen a few times. Its antigen is as yet unknown. Study-wide points: One TCR beta motif, made up of eight highly homologous variants, appeared characteristic of ankylosing spondylitis blood. Disease-linked clones had a CD8+ phenotype and relatively low frequency in peripheral blood. Within matched ankylosing spondylitis synovial fluid, disease-linked clones were reportedly significantly enriched.

Making the TCR beta libraries involved quantitative 5'-RACE with molecular barcodes. TCRdb independently ran MiXCR on the 5' RACE reads; one entry per CDR3 protein. Seen here are 200,000 to 250,000 distinct CDR3 sequences, approximately 7.4% observed once, and the top ten hold more than 13%. This TCR was sampled from a male donor with ankylosing spondylitis. The sample consisted of blood, either unsorted or a sorted T cell fraction (not recorded which).

The chain's CDR3 is CSARMVFYNEQFF. Written as DNA, the CDR3 is TGCAGTGCTAGAATGGTGTTTTACAATGAGCAGTTCTTC. The chain recombines TRBV20-1 with TRBJ2-1; D unclear. Trimming shortened V by 2 bases and J by 4 bases, and 9 bases separated the two germline ends. This CDR3 is 13 amino acids long. Germline values: CDR1 DFQATT, CDR2 SNEGSKA (reference sequence).